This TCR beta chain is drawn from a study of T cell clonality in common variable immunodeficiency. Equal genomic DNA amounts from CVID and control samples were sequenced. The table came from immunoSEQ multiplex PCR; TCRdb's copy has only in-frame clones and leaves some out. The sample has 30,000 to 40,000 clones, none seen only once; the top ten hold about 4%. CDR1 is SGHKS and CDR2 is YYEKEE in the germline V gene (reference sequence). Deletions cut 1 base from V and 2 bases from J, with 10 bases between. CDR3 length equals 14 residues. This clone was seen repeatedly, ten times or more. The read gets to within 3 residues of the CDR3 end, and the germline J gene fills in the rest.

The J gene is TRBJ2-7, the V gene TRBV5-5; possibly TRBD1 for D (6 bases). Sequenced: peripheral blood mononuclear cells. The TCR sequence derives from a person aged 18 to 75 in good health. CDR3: CASSLWQGPYEQYF. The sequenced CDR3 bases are TGTGCCAGCAGCTTGTGGCAGGGGCCCTACGAG.